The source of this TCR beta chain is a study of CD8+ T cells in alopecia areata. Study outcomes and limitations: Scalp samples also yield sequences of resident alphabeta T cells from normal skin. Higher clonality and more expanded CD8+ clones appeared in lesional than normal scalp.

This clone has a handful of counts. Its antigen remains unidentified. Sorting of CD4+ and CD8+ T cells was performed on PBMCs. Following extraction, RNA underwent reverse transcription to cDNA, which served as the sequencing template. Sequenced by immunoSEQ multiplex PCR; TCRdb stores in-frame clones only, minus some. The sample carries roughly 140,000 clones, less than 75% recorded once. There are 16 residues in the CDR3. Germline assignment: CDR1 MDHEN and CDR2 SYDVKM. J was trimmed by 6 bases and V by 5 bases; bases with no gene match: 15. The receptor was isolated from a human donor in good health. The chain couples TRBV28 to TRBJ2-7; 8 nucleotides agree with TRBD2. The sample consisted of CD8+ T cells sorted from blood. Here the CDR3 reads CASSVLGLAGPVEQYF. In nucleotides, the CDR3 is TGTGCCAGCAGTGTCCTCGGGCTAGCGGGCCCCGTCGAGCAGTACTTC.